This is a list of T cell receptor beta chains from one sample in a study of beta chain features in type 1 diabetes. TCRdb keeps only in-frame clones here, not all; method: immunoSEQ multiplex PCR. The profile shows 680,000 or so clones, 15% to 18% of them singletons. The sequencing sample was made of naive CD4+ T cells from blood. The source of these receptors is a man between 18 and 29 years old in good health. Both conserved end residues are part of each CDR3. Fields, in order: V gene, J gene, D gene, clone size, CDR3 protein, CDR3 DNA. The D gene is left open where the match is weak. The size entry is marked missing in some rows and otherwise reads once, few, many or a size class.

TRBV6-1	TRBJ2-3	.	.	CASSEGLNTQYF	TGTGCCAGCAGTGAGGGACTGAATACGCAGTATTTT
TRBV4-1	TRBJ1-4	.	.	CASSQVRNEKLFF	TGCGCCAGCAGCCAAGTCAGGAATGAAAAACTGTTTTTT
TRBV28	TRBJ2-1	.	.	CASSLRCGAPKEQFF	TGTGCCAGCAGTTTAAGGTGCGGAGCACCCAAAGAGCAGTTCTTC
TRBV28	TRBJ1-4	.	.	CASLNEKLFF	TGTGCCAGCCTTAATGAAAAACTGTTTTTT
TRBV18	TRBJ2-6	TRBD1	few	CASSLTGQGLYVSGANVLTF	TGTGCCAGCTCACTTACGGGACAGGGGCTTTACGTCTCTGGGGCCAACGTCCTGACTTTC
TRBV19	TRBJ1-3	TRBD1	few	CASSPGDRGLGNTIYF	TGTGCCAGTAGTCCCGGTGACAGGGGACTCGGAAACACCATATATTTT
TRBV5-4	TRBJ2-7	TRBD1	few	CASSLVRDQGAYEQYF	TGTGCCAGCAGCTTGGTTCGGGACCAGGGGGCTTACGAGCAGTACTTC
TRBV28	TRBJ2-5	TRBD1	few	CASSPGQGGWETQYF	TGTGCCAGCAGCCCGGGACAGGGGGGATGGGAGACCCAGTACTTC
TRBV7-2	TRBJ2-7	TRBD2	few	CASSYTAGTYEQYF	TGTGCCAGCAGCTATACAGCGGGGACCTACGAGCAGTACTTC
TRBV10-3	TRBJ2-3	.	.	CAISEWLAAGGYF	TGTGCCATCAGTGAATGGCTGGCGGCTGGGGGGTATTTT
TRBV15	TRBJ1-2	.	.	CATSSTGFVDGYTF	TGTGCCACCAGCTCCACAGGGTTTGTCGATGGCTACACCTTC
TRBV18	TRBJ2-3	.	few	CASSPKSRQNTDTQYF	TGTGCCAGCTCACCGAAATCGCGCCAGAATACAGATACGCAGTATTTT
TRBV10-3	TRBJ1-3	.	few	CAISEGDLSGNTIYF	TGTGCCATCAGTGAGGGGGACCTCTCTGGAAACACCATATATTTT
TRBV9	TRBJ1-1	.	.	CASSSAQVPNTEAFF	TGTGCCAGCAGCTCAGCACAGGTGCCGAACACTGAAGCTTTCTTT
TRBV7-9	TRBJ2-7	TRBD1	.	CASSSRDRGLYEQYF	TGTGCCAGCAGCTCCCGGGACAGGGGGCTCTACGAGCAGTACTTC
TRBV11-3	TRBJ2-7	.	.	CASSVGASHEQYF	TGTGCCAGCAGCGTTGGAGCGTCCCACGAGCAGTACTTC
TRBV7-9	TRBJ2-1	TRBD2	few	CASSSSGGEQFF	TGTGCCAGCAGCTCGAGCGGGGGAGAGCAGTTCTTC
TRBV10-3	TRBJ1-4	.	few	CAISEQISTNEKLFF	TGTGCCATCAGTGAGCAGATTTCAACTAATGAAAAACTGTTTTTT
TRBV9	TRBJ2-2	TRBD1	.	CASSAWTGNDGELFF	TGTGCCAGCAGCGCATGGACAGGGAATGACGGGGAGCTGTTTTTT
TRBV28	TRBJ1-2	.	.	CASSSSGQSYGYTF	TGTGCCAGCAGTTCCTCGGGACAAAGCTATGGCTACACCTTC
TRBV25-1	TRBJ2-7	TRBD1	few	CASSSQTGPTTTEQYF	TGTGCCAGCAGTTCACAGACAGGGCCCACTACTACGGAGCAGTACTTC
TRBV9	TRBJ1-2	TRBD1	few	CASTFLVGQGALLSNYGYTF	TGTGCCAGCACCTTTTTAGTGGGACAGGGAGCCCTACTATCTAACTATGGCTACACCTTC
TRBV28	TRBJ2-3	TRBD1	.	CASSTGGTDTQYF	TGTGCCAGCAGCACAGGGGGCACAGATACGCAGTATTTT
TRBV6-6	TRBJ2-1	.	few	CASRPGDGLYNEQFF	TGTGCCAGCAGACCCGGGGACGGACTATACAATGAGCAGTTCTTC
TRBV5-6	TRBJ2-7	TRBD2	.	CASSSLAGGPPYEQYF	TGTGCCAGCAGCTCTCTAGCGGGGGGACCCCCCTACGAGCAGTACTTC
TRBV7-2	TRBJ2-3	TRBD2	.	CASSYRGPSGGSRTDTQYF	TGTGCCAGCAGCTACCGGGGGCCTAGCGGGGGGAGCCGCACAGATACGCAGTATTTT